The source of this TCR beta chain is a study of response to subunit inactivated influenza vaccine. Study-wide findings and caveats: The authors offered the suggestion that each seasonal influenza vaccination recruits few new T cells.

Germline CDR1 and CDR2: MGHRA and YSYEKL. CDR3 length equals 16 residues. V was clipped by 1 base and J by 0 bases, with 11 bases between them. In the case of this clonotype: Its antigen is as yet unknown.

TCRdb reprocessed the RT-PCR reads with MiXCR, giving one entry per CDR3 protein. The sample lists 530,000 or so distinct CDR3 sequences, 14% seen once, with roughly 10% in the top ten. The chain joins TRBV4-1 to TRBJ2-3; D ambiguous. The sequences come from PBMCs from blood, collected 11 to 12 days after vaccination. This clonotype was sampled from a man aged 45-65 years who received an inactivated influenza vaccine. CDR3 sequence: CASSQGQQLSTDTQYF. CDR3 DNA: TGCGCCAGCAGCCAAGGTCAACAGTTGAGCACAGATACGCAGTATTTT.